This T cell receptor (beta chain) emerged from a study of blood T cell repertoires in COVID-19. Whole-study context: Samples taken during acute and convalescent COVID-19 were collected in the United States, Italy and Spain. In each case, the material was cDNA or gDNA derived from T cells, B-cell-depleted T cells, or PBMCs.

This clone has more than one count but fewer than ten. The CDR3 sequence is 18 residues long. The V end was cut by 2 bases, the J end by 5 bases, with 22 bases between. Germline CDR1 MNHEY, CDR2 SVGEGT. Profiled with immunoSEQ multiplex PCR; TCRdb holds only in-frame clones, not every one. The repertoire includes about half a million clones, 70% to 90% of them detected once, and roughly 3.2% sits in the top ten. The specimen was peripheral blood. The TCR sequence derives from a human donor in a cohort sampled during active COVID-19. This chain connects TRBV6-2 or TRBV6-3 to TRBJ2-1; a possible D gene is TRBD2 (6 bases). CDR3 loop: CASSYLRGRDDLDNEQFF. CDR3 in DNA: TGTGCCAGCAGTTACCTTCGTGGGCGGGACGACTTGGACAATGAGCAGTTCTTC.